This paragraph reports one T cell receptor (beta chain). The data belong to a study of control samples from healthy donors and cancer patients. The data were produced by immunoSEQ multiplex PCR, yet TCRdb's version contains in-frame clones alone and is incomplete. The table records 45,000 to 55,000 clones, over 85% of them present only once. Material: PBMCs. The receptor was derived from a woman aged 45-65 years with head and neck cancer.

The CDR3 sequence: CASSQEGTVSYEQYF. DNA of the CDR3: TGCGCCAGCAGCCAAGAAGGGACAGTCTCCTACGAGCAGTACTTC. The chain recombines TRBV4-1 with TRBJ2-7; 7 bases align to TRBD1. This CDR3 region has 15 residues. V shed 0 bases and J 0 bases; nucleotides not matched to a gene: 2. Germline V gene sequence: CDR1 MGHRA, CDR2 YSYEKL.